The clone carrying this T cell receptor (beta chain) has ten or more counts. The antigen remains undetermined. Sequencing targeted expressed TCRB transcripts, as all isolated RNA had been reverse transcribed. Some clones are missing from TCRdb's copy, which holds only in-frame ones; the method was immunoSEQ multiplex PCR. The table shows a few hundred thousand clones, with around 15% occurring only once. One heparinised blood draw averaging roughly 120 mL was given by each donor. This sample stems from a study of beta chain features in type 1 diabetes. Study findings and constraints: Among patients with Type 1 diabetes, TCRB CDR3s were moderately but significantly shorter in every one of the four CD4+ subsets.

This CDR3 has 13 residues. This sequence joins TRBV21-1 and TRBJ1-5; the table's D call, TRBD1, has no DNA check behind it. TRBV21-1 constitutes a pseudogene. Sequencing was performed on central memory CD4+ T cells from blood. The TCR originated in a man aged 30 to 45 in good health. In nucleotides, the CDR3 is TGTGCCAGCCTGGGACAGAACAATCAGCCCCAGCATTTT. It translates to CASLGQNNQPQHF.